These 28 T cell receptor beta chains originate from one sample sequenced in a study of CD8 T cells in ankylosing spondylitis. TCRdb reanalysed the 5' RACE reads using MiXCR and keeps one entry per CDR3 protein. The sample holds a few hundred thousand distinct CDR3 sequences; about 10% are singletons and the top ten take 21%. The sequenced sample consisted of blood, either unsorted or a sorted T cell fraction (not recorded which). The receptors derive from a male donor with ankylosing spondylitis or in good health (not recorded which).

This clonotype was counted at least ten times. The gene calls are TRBV29-1 and TRBJ2-2, with TRBD1 identical over 7 bases. Germline CDR1 SQVTM, CDR2 ANQGSEA. The CDR3 contains 14 residues. With 7 bases clipped from V and 3 bases from J, the junction kept 8 bases outside the gene matches. For the CDR3, the DNA is TGCAGCGCCCCGGGACAGAGGGACACCGGGGAGCTGTTTTTT. Translation: CSAPGQRDTGELFF.

This clonotype was detected ten times or more. This rearrangement joins TRBV20-1 to TRBJ2-7, with 9 bases fitting TRBD1. V was clipped by 6 bases and J by 7 bases; unmatched bases: 13. The length of the CDR3 is 14 residues. CDR1 and CDR2 (germline): DFQATT, SNEGSKA (reference sequence). CDR3 residues: CSARDRERTWEQYF. The CDR3 region has the DNA TGCAGTGCGAGGGACAGGGAACGGACTTGGGAGCAGTACTTC.

This CDR3 reads CAWGKGYPNTDTQYF. CDR3 bases: TGTGCCTGGGGCAAGGGGTACCCAAACACAGATACGCAGTATTTT. V is TRBV30 and J is TRBJ2-3; possibly TRBD1 for D (5 bases). V was trimmed by 5 bases and J by 2 bases, leaving 17 bases between them. The CDR3 contains 15 residues. From germline, CDR1 is GTSNPN and CDR2 SVGIG (reference sequence).

This clonotype was observed at least ten times. V is TRBV7-3 and J is TRBJ2-3; D remains ambiguous. The CDR3 is 15 amino acids. V was pared by 0 bases and J by 2 bases, with 9 bases between. Germline assignment: CDR1 SGHTA and CDR2 FQGTGA. The CDR3 sequence is CASSLTGWDTDTQYF. As DNA, the CDR3 is TGTGCCAGCAGCTTAACCGGGTGGGACACAGATACGCAGTATTTT.

This clonotype was seen only a few times. The V gene is TRBV20-1, the J gene TRBJ1-2; 11 bases align to TRBD1. Trimming took 6 bases from V and 7 from J; bases not matched to a gene: 7. This CDR3 is 13 amino acids long. The germline CDR1 and CDR2 sequences are DFQATT and SNEGSKA (reference sequence). The CDR3 DNA is TGCAGTGCCGCCGGACAGGGGGCAAGTGGCTACACCTTC. As protein: CSAAGQGASGYTF.

The chain carries TRBV11-2 and TRBJ2-3; the match to TRBD1 covers 12 bases. The CDR3 totals 18 residues. The V and J ends lost 4 bases and 3 bases, in that order; junction bases with no gene match: 11. Per germline, CDR1 SGHAT and CDR2 FQNNGV. CDR3 bases: TGTGCCAGCAGCTCGAAGGGGACAGGGGGCCGGATAACAGATACGCAGTATTTT. Protein sequence: CASSSKGTGGRITDTQYF. The entire variable domain, with the rest obtained from reference TRBV11-2 and TRBJ2-3, is as follows: EAGVAQSPRYKIIEKRQSVAFWCNPISGHATLYWYQQILGQGPKLLIQFQNNGVVDDSQLPKDRFSAERLKGVDSTLKIQPAKLEDSAVYLCASSSKGTGGRITDTQYFGPGTRLTVL.

This clonotype was seen a few times. The chain links TRBV18 to TRBJ2-7, with D possibly called TRBD1 or TRBD2 (5 bases each). Trimming stripped 6 bases from V and 2 bases from J, with 14 bases between. Germline lookup yields CDR1 KGHSH and CDR2 LQKENI. CDR3 length: 14 residues. The CDR3 protein is CASSLLGDPYEQYF. CDR3 DNA sequence: TGTGCCAGCTCCCTCCTGGGGGATCCCTACGAGCAGTACTTC.

This clonotype was detected once. The conserved phenylalanine or tryptophan is not found at the CDR3 terminus, so this likely reflects a read error. The CDR3 is CASSVTAGGSHETQYS. The CDR3 DNA sequence: TGTGCCAGCAGCGTAACTGCGGGGGGGTCGCATGAGACCCAGTACTCC. The chain has TRBV9 and TRBJ2-5; 9 nucleotides line up with TRBD2. The CDR3 is 16 amino acids. V lost 1 base, J lost 5 bases, and 9 bases stayed unmatched. Germline lookup yields CDR1 SGDLS and CDR2 YYNGEE.

CDR3 loop: CASSPDMRGYTF. Written as DNA, the CDR3 is TGCGCCAGCAGCCCGGATATGAGGGGCTACACCTTC. J is TRBJ1-2 and V is TRBV5-1, with D unresolved. The germline gives CDR1 SGHRS, CDR2 YFSETQ. V lost 4 bases and J lost 8, with 12 bases in between. The CDR3 length is 12 residues.

The rearrangement uses TRBV5-6 and TRBJ2-3; D gene ambiguous. CDR1 and CDR2 from the germline V gene are SGHDT and YYEEEE. The length of the CDR3 is 16 residues. V lost 8 bases to trimming and J lost 1 base, with 20 bases between them. The CDR3 protein is CARGPGLVCGTDTQYF. The DNA of the CDR3 is TGTGCCAGGGGCCCCGGGCTGGTCTGCGGCACAGATACGCAGTATTTT.

This clonotype was counted between two and nine times. The gene calls are TRBV5-1 and TRBJ2-6; 7 nucleotides align to TRBD1. The ends lost 0 bases at V and 2 bases at J; junction bases unmatched: 5. This CDR3 region has 17 residues. Germline V CDR1 and CDR2: SGHRS, YFSETQ. CDR3 amino acids: CASSLVTGVPGANVLTF. The CDR3 nucleotides read TGCGCCAGCAGCTTGGTTACAGGGGTTCCTGGGGCCAACGTCCTGACTTTC.

The chain joins TRBV12-3 or TRBV12-4 to TRBJ2-3, with 11 bases identical to TRBD2. This CDR3 region has 15 residues. V lost 6 bases, J lost 6 bases, and 8 bases stayed unmatched. The CDR3 is CASRIAGGPRDTQYF. Here the CDR3 DNA reads TGTGCCAGCAGGATAGCGGGGGGGCCAAGGGATACGCAGTATTTT.

This clonotype was detected ten times or more. The V and J genes are TRBV3-1 and TRBJ2-3; TRBD1 matches 8 bases. Unmatched junction bases numbered 10, after V lost 2 bases and J lost 0 bases. The CDR3 contains 18 residues. Germline loops: CDR1 LGHDT, CDR2 YNNKEL (reference sequence). The CDR3 DNA reads TGTGCCAGCAGCCAACCCCTAGGGGGGACAGGAAGCACAGATACGCAGTATTTT. Translated, it gives CASSQPLGGTGSTDTQYF.

This clonotype was seen repeatedly, ten times or more. This sequence joins TRBV5-6 and TRBJ2-7, with 7 bases identical to TRBD1. CDR1 and CDR2 from the germline V gene are SGHDT and YYEEEE. CDR3 length equals 16 residues. V was clipped by 6 bases and J by 1 base; unmatched bases: 13. The CDR3 DNA is TGTGCCAGCACCCCATCAGACAGGGATGGGTCCTACGAGCAGTACTTC. It yields the protein CASTPSDRDGSYEQYF. Variable domain in full (rest from reference TRBV5-6 and TRBJ2-7): DAGVTQSPTHLIKTRGQQVTLRCSPKSGHDTVSWYQQALGQGPQFIFQYYEEEERQRGNFPDRFSGHQFPNYSSELNVNALLLGDSALYLCASTPSDRDGSYEQYFGPGTRLTVT.

The V call is TRBV12-3 or TRBV12-4, the J call TRBJ1-3; TRBD1 might be the D (5 bases). The CDR3 covers 15 residues. V gave up 5 bases and J gave up 2 bases, with 13 bases separating them. This chain's CDR3 is CASSLSGVTGNTIYF. The CDR3 DNA reads TGTGCCAGCAGTCTGTCGGGGGTGACTGGAAACACCATATATTTT.

This clonotype occurred many times. The chain uses TRBV20-1 and TRBJ1-1; the D is unclear. Trimming took off 6 bases at V and 7 bases at J, with 18 bases between the two ends. Germline loops: CDR1 DFQATT, CDR2 SNEGSKA (reference sequence). CDR3 length: 13 amino acids. CDR3 bases: TGCAGTGCCAGACGTGACGGTAGGAGTGAAGCTTTCTTT. Translating gives CSARRDGRSEAFF.

This clonotype was seen a handful of times. The rearrangement joins TRBV3-1 to TRBJ1-2; D perhaps matches TRBD1 (5 bases). The CDR3 loop spans 16 amino acids. Trimming shortened V by 2 bases and J by 8 bases, and 21 bases separated the two germline ends. In germline, CDR1 is LGHDT, CDR2 YNNKEL (reference sequence). The chain's CDR3 is CASSQNAGSPSGGYTF. CDR3 sequence (DNA): TGTGCCAGCAGCCAAAATGCGGGCAGCCCCTCAGGGGGCTACACCTTC.

The chain recombines TRBV5-1 with TRBJ2-1; 7 bases match TRBD1. This CDR3 has 16 amino acids. With V trimmed by 6 bases and J by 4 bases, 13 bases remained unmatched. CDR1 SGHRS and CDR2 YFSETQ come from the germline V gene. The CDR3 coding sequence is TGCGCCAGCACGGAGGAAGGGACAGCCCGTTACAATGAGCAGTTCTTC. It translates to CASTEEGTARYNEQFF. The full variable domain, in which reference TRBV5-1 and TRBJ2-1 provide the parts outside the CDR3, is KAGVTQTPRYLIKTRGQQVTLSCSPISGHRSVSWYQQTPGQGLQFLFEYFSETQRNKGNFPGRFSGRQFSNSRSEMNVSTLELGDSALYLCASTEEGTARYNEQFFGPGTRLTVL.

This clonotype was detected ten times or more. CDR3 in DNA: TGCAGTGCTAGAGACGGGGGGGCTTCAGGTGCGCAGTATTTT. Translating it yields CSARDGGASGAQYF. The rearrangement links TRBV20-1 to TRBJ2-3; 8 nucleotides align to TRBD2. Germline V CDR1 and CDR2: DFQATT, SNEGSKA (reference sequence). J was trimmed by 10 bases and V by 0 bases; bases with no gene match: 9. This CDR3 has 14 amino acids.

In its sample, this clonotype was seen many times. The chain employs TRBV7-2 and TRBJ2-7, with 7 bases lining up with TRBD1. After removal of 7 bases from V and 0 bases from J, the junction contained 9 bases not matched to a gene. Germline V lookup: CDR1 SGHTA, CDR2 FQGNSA. This CDR3 has 15 residues. CDR3 protein: CASTLSTGSSYEQYF. CDR3 bases: TGTGCCAGCACCCTTTCGACAGGGAGCTCCTACGAGCAGTACTTC.

The sample holds many counts of this clonotype. This chain joins TRBV11-2 and TRBJ1-6; D ambiguous. The CDR3 contains 13 residues. V lost 5 bases to trimming and J lost 8 bases, with 10 bases between them. Germline V gene lookup returns CDR1 SGHAT and CDR2 FQNNGV. The CDR3: CASSGSDDSPLHF. In DNA form, the CDR3 reads TGTGCCAGCAGCGGGTCGGATGATTCACCCCTCCACTTT.

This clonotype was recorded at least ten times. This chain connects TRBV20-1 to TRBJ2-2, with D possibly matching TRBD2 (6 bases). The CDR3 runs to 16 residues. V was trimmed by 3 bases and J by 3 bases, leaving 17 bases between them. Germline V gene sequence: CDR1 DFQATT, CDR2 SNEGSKA (reference sequence). Here the CDR3 DNA reads TGCAGTGCTAGCCCCGCGGGACTTACAGACACCGGGGAGCTGTTTTTT. Its protein product is CSASPAGLTDTGELFF.

This clonotype was counted many times. The chain couples TRBV12-3 or TRBV12-4 to TRBJ2-3; tentatively, D is TRBD2 (5 bases). The CDR3 has 14 amino acids. With 6 bases removed from V and 2 bases from J, the gap between germline ends came to 12 bases. CDR3 protein: CASSLGLLTDTQYF. CDR3 nucleotide sequence: TGTGCCAGCAGCCTAGGACTGCTCACAGATACGCAGTATTTT.

At least ten counts were recorded for this clonotype. CDR3 nucleotides: TGTGCCAGCAGTTTTTCATCGAACACTGAAGCTTTCTTT. Its translation is CASSFSSNTEAFF. The rearrangement joins TRBV12-3 or TRBV12-4 to TRBJ1-1; no clear D gene. The CDR3 runs to 13 residues. V lost 3 bases, J lost 1 base, and 6 bases lay in between.

Note on this clonotype: A much bigger clone sits one base away, suggesting this may be a read error. The J gene is TRBJ2-7, the V gene TRBV11-2; TRBD1 matches at 8 bases. This CDR3 has 13 amino acids. In germline, CDR1 is SGHAT, CDR2 FQNNGV. In DNA form, the CDR3 reads TGTGCAAGTCTGGGACAGGTTTTCTACGAGCAGTACTTC. Protein product: CASLGQVFYEQYF.

This clonotype was recorded many times. This rearrangement joins TRBV5-5 to TRBJ2-5; no reliable D call. This CDR3 spans 17 amino acids. In germline, CDR1 is SGHKS, CDR2 YYEKEE (reference sequence). V was shortened by 0 bases and J by 5 bases, with 20 bases between the two germline ends. This chain's CDR3 is CASSLAVFTVAEETQYF. In nucleotides, the CDR3 is TGTGCCAGCAGCTTGGCCGTATTTACGGTTGCAGAGGAGACCCAGTACTTC. The whole variable domain, filled in from reference TRBV5-5 and TRBJ2-5, reads DAGVTQSPTHLIKTRGQQVTLRCSPISGHKSVSWYQQVLGQGPQFIFQYYEKEERGRGNFPDRFSARQFPNYSSELNVNALLLGDSALYLCASSLAVFTVAEETQYFGPGTRLLVL.

The chain is built from TRBV12-3 or TRBV12-4 and TRBJ1-6; D gene unclear. V was trimmed by 1 base and J by 9 bases, leaving 10 bases between them. The CDR3 consists of 14 residues. For the CDR3, the DNA is TGTGCCAGCAGTTTAGAGCCTGTGGGTTCACCCCTCCACTTT. This encodes CASSLEPVGSPLHF.

The chain combines TRBV5-1 with TRBJ2-3; 8 nucleotides agree with TRBD2. Germline V gives CDR1 SGHRS, CDR2 YFSETQ. The CDR3 is 14 amino acids. Germline trimming cut 7 bases from V and 0 bases from J; bases unmatched to any gene: 4. CDR3 in amino acids: CASAGGPSTDTQYF. The CDR3 coding sequence is TGCGCCAGCGCGGGGGGACCTAGCACAGATACGCAGTATTTT.